This T cell receptor (beta chain) came from a study of CD8+ T cells in alopecia areata. Study background: Among treated patients, oral tofacitinib was administered at 5 to 10 mg twice daily. For 6 to 18 months, tofacitinib was taken, and 6 months off drug followed.

About this clone: The antigen is not known.

Germline lookup yields CDR1 LNHDA and CDR2 SQIVND (reference sequence). The V gene lost 7 bases and the J gene lost 0 bases, with 16 bases spanning the gap. The CDR3 length is 16 residues. Extracted from the samples, RNA was reverse transcribed into cDNA to serve as the sequencing template. Measured with immunoSEQ multiplex PCR; TCRdb has only the in-frame clones, and not every one. Of about 42,000 clones listed, around 71% are singletons. Study-level findings and limits: Scalp sample data also include resident alphabeta T cells from normal skin.

Sample treatment: oral pan-JAK inhibitor, 5-10 mg twice daily. The V gene is TRBV19, the J gene TRBJ2-4; a weak D match, TRBD2 (6 bases). This TCR came from a human donor with alopecia areata. The sample here was CD8+ T cells sorted from blood, taken at week 4, from a patient treated with tofacitinib. The CDR3 DNA reads as TGTGCCAGTAACCCGGCTACGGGGGAAGCCAAAAACATTCAGTACTTC. Its protein is CASNPATGEAKNIQYF.